Listed below are T cell receptor beta chains from one sample, sequenced in a study of technical replicates of blood from a few donors. Generated by immunoSEQ multiplex PCR, the TCRdb table keeps only in-frame clones and is missing some. This table holds more than 65,000 clones, nearly 98% found once. The sample comprised T cells isolated from PBMCs. The receptors come from a human donor in good health. CDR3s leave out the opening cysteine and the closing phenylalanine or tryptophan.

J: TRBJ1-2
V: TRBV14
CDR3: ASSQNKGHYGYT

J: TRBJ2-1
V: TRBV5-1
CDR3: ASSLAPGGGSYNEQF

J: TRBJ2-2
V: TRBV11-3
CDR3: ASSHSGTGLAPTGELF

J: TRBJ1-1
V: TRBV27
CDR3: ASSRGGAEAF

J: TRBJ2-2
V: TRBV25-1
CDR3: ASSESVRETGELF

J: TRBJ1-2
V: TRBV6-5
CDR3: ASHTTDNYGYT

J: TRBJ2-3
V: TRBV18
CDR3: ASSPPSKTDTQY

J: TRBJ2-3
V: TRBV28
CDR3: ASSFRGGQADTQY

J: TRBJ2-7
V: TRBV6-6
CDR3: ASSPNSVLGVEQY

J: TRBJ2-1
V: TRBV7-3
CDR3: ASSLYSAGGYGEQF

J: TRBJ2-1
V: TRBV19
CDR3: ASSIWGQGASNEQF